This T cell receptor beta chain comes out of a study of control samples from healthy donors and cancer patients. Trimming pared 5 bases from V and 2 bases from J, leaving 9 bases between. Germline CDR1 and CDR2: GTSNPN and SVGIG (reference sequence). This CDR3 spans 12 amino acids. Generated by immunoSEQ multiplex PCR, the TCRdb table keeps only in-frame clones and is missing some. The sample holds some 210,000 clones; roughly nine tenths are singletons and the top ten take roughly 1.9%. The material sequenced was blood. This clonotype originated in a man in his thirties or forties in good health. The chain uses TRBV30 and TRBJ1-2, with D unresolved. The CDR3 region is CAWGLKNYGYTF. DNA for the CDR3: TGTGCCTGGGGACTTAAGAACTATGGCTACACCTTC.